The entry below describes one TCR beta chain. The sample comes from a study of T-cell memory formation after mild COVID-19. TCRdb passed the 5' RACE reads through MiXCR, listing each CDR3 protein once. There are 140,000 or so distinct CDR3 sequences in the sample; 15% to 20% occur only once, and 2% to 2.5% lies in the top ten. This CDR3 comprises 15 residues. Deletions cut 4 bases from V and 6 bases from J, with 15 bases between. Germline V lookup: CDR1 SGHAT, CDR2 FQNNGV. The sample was PBMCs or a T cell subset sorted from them (not recorded which). The gene calls are TRBV11-2 and TRBJ2-2, with D perhaps matching TRBD1 (7 bases). The receptor comes from an adult woman who had mild COVID-19 (a few samples of this study predate the infection). Cell type and time point are not known. The CDR3 protein is CASSSLQGRSGELFF. The DNA of the CDR3 is TGTGCCAGCAGCTCCCTACAGGGGAGGTCCGGGGAGCTGTTTTTT.